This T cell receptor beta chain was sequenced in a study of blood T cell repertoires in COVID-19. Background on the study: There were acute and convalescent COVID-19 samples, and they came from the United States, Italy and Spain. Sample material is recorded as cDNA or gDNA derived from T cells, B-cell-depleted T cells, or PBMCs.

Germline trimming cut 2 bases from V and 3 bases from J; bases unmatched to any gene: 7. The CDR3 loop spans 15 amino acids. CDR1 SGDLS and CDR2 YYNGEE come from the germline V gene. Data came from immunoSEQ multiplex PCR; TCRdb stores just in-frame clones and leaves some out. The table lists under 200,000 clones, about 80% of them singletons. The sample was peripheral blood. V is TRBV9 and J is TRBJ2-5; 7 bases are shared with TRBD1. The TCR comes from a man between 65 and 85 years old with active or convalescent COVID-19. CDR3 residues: CASSVQGTEEETQYF. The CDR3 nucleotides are TGTGCCAGCAGCGTCCAGGGGACAGAGGAAGAGACCCAGTACTTC.